A selection of T cell receptor beta chains follows, all from one sample in a study of vaccination and CD4 T cells after COVID-19. Their specific antigens are unknown. TCRdb fed the PCR reads into MiXCR, producing one record per CDR3 protein. Among approximately 25,000 distinct CDR3 sequences listed, 25% to 30% were seen once. This material consisted of CD4+ T cells from blood, cultured in vitro, taken about 7 months after SARS-CoV-2 vaccination. All receptors come from a human donor who had recovered from COVID-19. CDR3s include the opening cysteine and the closing phenylalanine or tryptophan. D genes are given only for firm matches. A clone size is listed for some rows: how often the clone was seen (once, few, many), or a class if it is expanded.

clone_size,v_call,j_call,d_call,cdr3_nt,cdr3_aa
few,TRBV28,TRBJ2-1,.,TGTGCCAGCAGTTTTTTCAGGGCCCACAATGAGCAGTTCTTC,CASSFFRAHNEQFF
few,TRBV7-3,TRBJ2-5,.,TGTGCCAGCAGCTTAGGTTCACTAGGTCAAGAGACCCAGTACTTC,CASSLGSLGQETQYF
.,TRBV20-1,TRBJ2-5,.,TGCAGTGCTATTCTTTCAGCGAAAGAGACCCAGTACTTC,CSAILSAKETQYF
few,TRBV28,TRBJ1-1,.,TGTGCCAGCAGTTTAAGACAGCTCGAAGCTTTCTTT,CASSLRQLEAFF
.,TRBV19,TRBJ1-2,.,TGTGCCAGTACTTATAAGGGGTACGCTGGCTACACCTTC,CASTYKGYAGYTF
few,TRBV2,TRBJ1-2,TRBD1,TGTGCCAGCTCGAGAGGGACAGTCACCTATGGCTACACCTTC,CASSRGTVTYGYTF
.,TRBV20-1,TRBJ1-1,.,TGCAGTGCTAGACGTCCTCTAGGGTCTATTACGAACACTGAAGCTTTCTTT,CSARRPLGSITNTEAFF
.,TRBV7-8,TRBJ2-1,TRBD2,TGTGCCAGCAGCCCCCCACGACGGGAGGGCAGCAATGAGCAGTTCTTC,CASSPPRREGSNEQFF
.,TRBV20-1,TRBJ2-1,TRBD1,TGCAGTGCTGGGACAGCGGACCCCTGGTCCAATGAGCAGTTCTTC,CSAGTADPWSNEQFF
.,TRBV6-1,TRBJ2-3,.,TGTGCCAGCAGTGAACGTAAGGGGGTAAACATGGATACGCAGTATTTT,CASSERKGVNMDTQYF
few,TRBV6-1,TRBJ1-2,.,TGTGCCAGCAGTGAATATCGGGGGAGAGGCTATGGCTACACCTTC,CASSEYRGRGYGYTF
medium-sized,TRBV6-1,TRBJ1-6,.,TGTGCCAGCAGAGAAGGGAGGGGGGATAATTCACCCCTCCACTTT,CASREGRGDNSPLHF
.,TRBV6-1,TRBJ2-2,.,TGTGCCAGCAGTACCGGGACCACGCGGGAGCTGTTTTTT,CASSTGTTRELFF
few,TRBV28,TRBJ2-1,.,TGTGCCAGCCGACCCCAGGGAATGGATGAGCAGTTCTTC,CASRPQGMDEQFF
few,TRBV7-7,TRBJ2-5,.,TGTGCTAGCATCACGTACGGGGTGCCCCAAGAGACCCAGTACTTC,CASITYGVPQETQYF
.,TRBV28,TRBJ2-7,TRBD2,TGTGCCAGCACCCTTTTTGAAGGTAGCGGGAGGCAGGAGCAGTACTTC,CASTLFEGSGRQEQYF
.,TRBV11-2,TRBJ2-3,.,TGTGCCAGCAGCCTTAATATGTATGGTGGCACAGATACGCAGTATTTT,CASSLNMYGGTDTQYF
.,TRBV20-1,TRBJ2-5,.,TGCAGTGCTAGTATCCCGGGAGAGACCCAGTACTTC,CSASIPGETQYF
few,TRBV28,TRBJ1-1,TRBD1,TGTGCCAGCAGTGCCCCTAGGCAGGGGGCCTTTGAAGCTTTCTTT,CASSAPRQGAFEAFF
.,TRBV7-8,TRBJ2-2,.,TGTGCCAGCAGGTTCACCTCGAACACCGGGGAGCTGTTTTTT,CASRFTSNTGELFF
few,TRBV28,TRBJ2-7,TRBD2,TGTGCCAGCAGATCTATGACAGGAAGACTAGCGGAAACCTACGAGCAGTACTTC,CASRSMTGRLAETYEQYF
few,TRBV19,TRBJ2-1,TRBD2,TGTGCCAGTAGTATTTCTAGCGGGTGGGGCGATGAGCAGTTCTTC,CASSISSGWGDEQFF
.,TRBV20-1,TRBJ2-1,.,TGCAGTGCTAGACCGAGGACTCCTGATGGATACAATGAGCAGTTCTTC,CSARPRTPDGYNEQFF
.,TRBV2,TRBJ1-5,.,TGTGCCAGCAGTGGGTCGTGGGGGGAGGGCAATCAGCCCCAGCATTTT,CASSGSWGEGNQPQHF
many,TRBV20-1,TRBJ1-2,TRBD1,TGCAGTGTAAAGGACAGGGGAGGGTACTATGGCTACACCTTC,CSVKDRGGYYGYTF
few,TRBV6-1,TRBJ1-5,.,TGTGCCAGCAGGAGGGGGATTGGCAATCAGCCCCAGCATTTT,CASRRGIGNQPQHF
.,TRBV4-1,TRBJ1-2,.,TGCGCCAGCAGCCAGGCCAGGACATCATATGGCTACACCTTC,CASSQARTSYGYTF
.,TRBV7-8,TRBJ2-5,.,TGTGCCGGCAGCTTGACACCCGGGACCCCACCAGAGACCCAGTACTTC,CAGSLTPGTPPETQYF
.,TRBV7-9,TRBJ2-3,TRBD2,TGTGCCAGCAGCTTCTGGGGCGGGAGTAGGGTAGATACGCAGTATTTT,CASSFWGGSRVDTQYF
.,TRBV6-5,TRBJ2-6,.,TGTGCCAGCAGTTCCCCGGCAGGGACTGGGGCCAACGTCCTGACTTTC,CASSSPAGTGANVLTF
once,TRBV6-2/TRBV6-3,TRBJ2-1,TRBD2,TGTGCCAGCAGCCCCATGGCTAGCGGGAGATACTACAATGAGCAGTTCTTC,CASSPMASGRYYNEQFF
.,TRBV7-2,TRBJ2-2,TRBD1,TGTGCCAGCAGCTTAGAAGGACAGGGGGCGCCTGGAAGGGAGCTGTTTTTT,CASSLEGQGAPGRELFF
.,TRBV4-1,TRBJ1-5,.,TGCGCCAGCAGCCAAGTATTCACGGCAATCAGCAATCAGCCCCAGCATTTT,CASSQVFTAISNQPQHF
few,TRBV20-1,TRBJ2-1,TRBD2,TGCAGTGTCGGGACTAGCGGGACGGGAAACAATGAGCAGTTCTTC,CSVGTSGTGNNEQFF
once,TRBV6-1,TRBJ2-7,.,TGTGCCAGCAGCCAAAGCGAGCCCTACGAGCAGTACTTC,CASSQSEPYEQYF
.,TRBV6-1,TRBJ2-5,.,TGTGCCAGCAGTCGGGGCCCAGGGGTTCAAGAGACCCAGTACTTC,CASSRGPGVQETQYF
.,TRBV5-4,TRBJ2-7,TRBD2,TGTGCCAGCAGCGCCTGGACTAGCGGGAGCAGGGACGAGCAGTACTTC,CASSAWTSGSRDEQYF
.,TRBV6-2/TRBV6-3,TRBJ1-1,TRBD1,TGTGCCAGCAAGACAGGGAACATGAACACTGAAGCTTTCTTT,CASKTGNMNTEAFF
.,TRBV20-1,TRBJ1-2,.,TGCAGTGCTAGAAACCCCACAGGGTTGGGCTACACCTTC,CSARNPTGLGYTF
.,TRBV21-1,TRBJ1-1,.,TGTGCTAAGCAGCACCGGGACAGGGAAGCTTTCTTT,CAKQHRDREAFF
.,TRBV19,TRBJ1-5,TRBD1,TGTGCCAGTAGTATAGTAGCGGACAGGAGGTATCAGCCCCAGCATTTT,CASSIVADRRYQPQHF
few,TRBV10-3,TRBJ2-1,.,TGTGCCATCATGGGGACACCCTACAATGAGCAGTTCTTC,CAIMGTPYNEQFF
few,TRBV27,TRBJ2-1,TRBD2,TGTGCCAGCAGACTAGCGGAGTACAATGAGCAGTTCTTC,CASRLAEYNEQFF
.,TRBV20-1,TRBJ2-7,TRBD1,TGCAGTGCTAGGGTCCCGGGACAGGGTTTCTACGAGCAGTACTTC,CSARVPGQGFYEQYF
.,TRBV10-3,TRBJ2-7,TRBD2,TGTGCCATCAGAGGGCCTAGCGGGTCCTACGAGCAGTACTTC,CAIRGPSGSYEQYF
.,TRBV20-1,TRBJ2-1,TRBD2,TGCAGTGCCACCGGGGCGGGACTAGCGAATGAGCAGTTCTTC,CSATGAGLANEQFF
few,TRBV2,TRBJ1-1,.,TGTGCCAGCAGTCCCCGGACGGCTCTGAACACTGAAGCTTTCTTT,CASSPRTALNTEAFF
few,TRBV5-8,TRBJ2-7,TRBD1,TGTGCCAGCAGCTCTTACTCCGGGACAGGGGATTACGAGCAGTACTTC,CASSSYSGTGDYEQYF
many,TRBV7-9,TRBJ1-2,TRBD1,TGTGCCAGCAGCACAGGGGGCTATGGCTACACCTTC,CASSTGGYGYTF
.,TRBV2,TRBJ2-5,.,TGTGCCAGCAGTGCAGCGGGAGAGACCCAGTACTTC,CASSAAGETQYF
.,TRBV24-1,TRBJ2-7,.,TGTGCCACCAGTGATGGTGGCTCCTACGAGCAGTACTTC,CATSDGGSYEQYF
.,TRBV27,TRBJ2-7,TRBD1,TGTGCCAGCAGTAATCGACAGGGCGGAAACTACGAGCAGTACTTC,CASSNRQGGNYEQYF